The 24 T cell receptor beta chains below all came from one sample that was sequenced in a study of blood T cell repertoires in COVID-19. TCRdb's copy holds only in-frame clones and misses some; the assay was immunoSEQ multiplex PCR. The table lists under 200,000 clones, 87% of them singletons. Material: PBMCs or T cells enriched from blood (not recorded which). These receptors all stem from a woman aged 45-59 years who had recovered from COVID-19.

This clone has a single count. The chain carries TRBV19 and TRBJ1-1; 11 nucleotides agree with TRBD1. This CDR3 region has 17 residues. J was trimmed by 10 bases and V by 3 bases; bases with no gene match: 16. Germline CDR1 and CDR2: LNHDA and SQIVND (reference sequence). The CDR3 DNA follows: TGTGCCAGTAGTATGAGGGGTCCGGGACAGGGGGTTGGAGGAGCTTTCTTT. Amino acids: CASSMRGPGQGVGGAFF.

The chain joins TRBV4-1 to TRBJ2-1; 7 nucleotides match TRBD1. The CDR3 is 16 residues long. J lost 2 bases, V lost 2 bases, and 6 bases had no gene match. Germline-derived CDR1 and CDR2 are MGHRA and YSYEKL. The CDR3 DNA is TGCGCCAGCAGCCAACGAGAGACAGGGACCTACAATGAGCAGTTCTTC. Amino acids: CASSQRETGTYNEQFF.

The chain couples TRBV4-3 to TRBJ1-6; D may be TRBD1 (6 bases). Germline assignment: CDR1 LGHNA and CDR2 YSLEER. The CDR3 runs 18 residues. Between the trimmed V and J ends, which lost 0 bases and 0 bases, there was a span of 12 bases. DNA of the CDR3: TGCGCCAGCAGCCAAGACAGGGGAGCATCCTCCTATAATTCACCCCTCCACTTT. Protein sequence: CASSQDRGASSYNSPLHF.

The chain is built from TRBV7-2 and TRBJ2-3; TRBD2 is a possible D gene (5 bases). This CDR3 contains 14 residues. The V end was cut by 6 bases, the J end by 0 bases, with 10 bases between. CDR1 is SGHTA, CDR2 FQGNSA, per germline. The CDR3 DNA reads as TGTGCCAGCAGGGAGCGGATAAGCACAGATACGCAGTATTTT. Protein sequence: CASRERISTDTQYF.

The chain joins TRBV29-1 to TRBJ2-1; 11 bases line up with TRBD2. The J segment lost 4 bases and the V segment lost 8 bases, leaving 13 bases of the junction unmatched. Per the germline V gene, CDR1 is SQVTM and CDR2 is ANQGSEA. The CDR3 consists of 16 residues. Here the CDR3 DNA reads TGCAGCATCCGGACTAGCGGGCGCCGCGATTACAATGAGCAGTTCTTC. This encodes CSIRTSGRRDYNEQFF.

This clone came up once. This chain uses TRBV3-1 (or the pseudogene TRBV3-2) with TRBJ1-4; 9 bases align to TRBD1. V was pared by 1 base and J by 8 bases, with 14 bases of the junction left unmatched. The CDR3 contains 18 residues. Germline CDR1 is LGHDT and CDR2 is YNNKEL (reference sequence). CDR3: CASSQVSTGGQLWEKLFF. For the CDR3, the DNA is TGTGCCAGCAGCCAAGTCTCGACAGGGGGACAACTATGGGAAAAACTGTTTTTT.

CDR3 DNA sequence: TGTGCCATCAGCCCGGACAGGGGGAATTACAATGAGCAGTTCTTC. Residues: CAISPDRGNYNEQFF. This chain links TRBV10-3 with TRBJ2-1; 10 bases line up with TRBD1. The CDR3 is 15 residues long. The V segment lost 6 bases and the J segment 4 bases; nucleotides outside the gene matches: 6. From germline, CDR1 is ENHRY and CDR2 SYGVKD.

The chain uses TRBV27 and TRBJ1-3, with D hard to call. Trimming removed 6 bases at V and 0 bases at J, with 6 bases between. In germline, CDR1 is MNHEY, CDR2 SMNVEV (reference sequence). The CDR3 has 13 residues. The CDR3 DNA is TGTGCCAGCAGCCCCTACTCTGGAAACACCATATATTTT. Translated: CASSPYSGNTIYF.

CDR3 sequence: CASSVREQETQYF. DNA of the CDR3: TGTGCCAGCAGTGTGCGGGAGCAAGAGACCCAGTACTTC. The chain joins TRBV27 to TRBJ2-5, with TRBD2 matching over 7 bases. From germline, CDR1 is MNHEY and CDR2 SMNVEV (reference sequence). The CDR3 is made up of 13 amino acids. J lost 2 bases, V lost 5 bases, and 2 bases had no gene match.

The chain employs TRBV28 and TRBJ1-5; D call uncertain. Deletions cut 6 bases from V and 0 bases from J, with 3 bases between. There are 12 residues in the CDR3. From germline, CDR1 is MDHEN and CDR2 SYDVKM. CDR3 amino acids: CASRSSNQPQHF. The CDR3 DNA follows: TGTGCCAGCAGGAGTAGCAATCAGCCCCAGCATTTT.

This chain links TRBV29-1 with TRBJ1-1; 9 nucleotides match TRBD1. Germline CDR1 reads SQVTM; CDR2 reads ANQGSEA. This CDR3 comprises 12 residues. Trimming cost V 4 bases and J 6 bases; bases outside gene matches: 3. CDR3 in amino acids: CSVAQGASEAFF. The DNA for the CDR3 is TGCAGCGTTGCACAGGGGGCCTCTGAAGCTTTCTTT.

This chain uses TRBV18 with TRBJ2-1, with 11 positions matching TRBD2. Germline lookup yields CDR1 KGHSH and CDR2 LQKENI. Trimming cost V 5 bases and J 7 bases; bases outside gene matches: 4. The CDR3 covers 14 residues. The CDR3 here is CASSEASGRNEQFF. CDR3 in DNA: TGTGCCAGCTCAGAGGCTAGCGGGAGGAATGAGCAGTTCTTC.

The chain joins TRBV5-4 to TRBJ1-6; 7 bases fit TRBD1. Germline loops: CDR1 SGHNT, CDR2 YYREEE (reference sequence). Trimming took 0 bases from V and 9 from J; bases not matched to a gene: 3. There are 14 residues in the CDR3. The CDR3 DNA is TGTGCCAGCAGCTTGGACAGGGGAGGTTCACCCCTCCACTTT. Protein product: CASSLDRGGSPLHF.

The V gene is TRBV27, the J gene TRBJ1-2; 9 bases fit TRBD1. The germline CDR1 and CDR2 sequences are MNHEY and SMNVEV (reference sequence). Trimming at V came to 4 bases and at J to 5 bases, leaving 11 bases not matched to a gene. The CDR3 has 16 amino acids. The CDR3 reads CASSSYSGTGIYGYTF. CDR3 DNA: TGTGCCAGCAGTTCATATTCCGGGACAGGGATTTATGGCTACACCTTC.

The chain employs TRBV5-5 and TRBJ1-2, with unresolved D. Deletions cut 4 bases from V and 4 bases from J, with 11 bases between. The CDR3 consists of 13 residues. The germline V gene encodes CDR1 SGHKS and CDR2 YYEKEE (reference sequence). The CDR3 loop is CASSGQVAYGYTF. Written as DNA, the CDR3 is TGTGCCAGCAGCGGGCAGGTTGCCTATGGCTACACCTTC. The variable domain in full, with the rest retrieved from reference TRBV5-5 and TRBJ1-2, is DAGVTQSPTHLIKTRGQQVTLRCSPISGHKSVSWYQQVLGQGPQFIFQYYEKEERGRGNFPDRFSARQFPNYSSELNVNALLLGDSALYLCASSGQVAYGYTFGSGTRLTVV.

To note about this clone: Other DNA sequences in this specimen translate into the identical CDR3. J is TRBJ2-7 and V is TRBV18; possibly TRBD1 for D (5 bases). CDR1 is KGHSH, CDR2 LQKENI, per germline. The CDR3 is 14 amino acids. Trimming removed 2 bases at V and 2 bases at J, with 10 bases between. CDR3 DNA sequence: TGTGCCAGCTCACCAGGAACAGGAACCTACGAGCAGTACTTC. Protein sequence: CASSPGTGTYEQYF.

This clone was found a few times. The chain uses TRBV19 and TRBJ2-2; 7 bases align to TRBD2. V shed 8 bases, J shed 4 bases, and the junction held 7 bases outside the gene matches. Germline V lookup: CDR1 LNHDA, CDR2 SQIVND (reference sequence). CDR3 length: 14 residues. CDR3 DNA sequence: TGTGCCAGTTGGGGGAGGGCCGTCACCGGGGAGCTGTTTTTT. It yields the protein CASWGRAVTGELFF. Full variable domain (remainder filled in from reference TRBV19 and TRBJ2-2): DGGITQSPKYLFRKEGQNVTLSCEQNLNHDAMYWYRQDPGQGLRLIYYSQIVNDFQKGDIAEGYSVSREKKESFPLTVTSAQKNPTAFYLCASWGRAVTGELFFGEGSRLTVL.

The chain joins TRBV6-5 to TRBJ2-5; TRBD1 aligns across 7 bases. This CDR3 is 15 amino acids long. V shed 6 bases, J shed 4 bases, and the junction held 11 bases outside the gene matches. Looked up from germline, CDR1 is MNHEY and CDR2 is SVGAGI. The CDR3 sequence: CASRTTGLFPETQYF. The CDR3 nucleotides are TGTGCCAGCAGGACGACAGGGCTCTTCCCAGAGACCCAGTACTTC.

The chain is built from TRBV21-1 and TRBJ2-7; TRBD1, the D gene given by the table, was not confirmed from the DNA. TRBV21-1 is labeled a pseudogene. There are 18 residues in the CDR3. The DNA of the CDR3 is TGTGCCAGCAGCAAAGCGCGGGACAGGGCCGTCTGCGCGGACGAGCAGTACTTC. It is translated as CASSKARDRAVCADEQYF.

The chain employs TRBV7-2 and TRBJ2-1; 7 positions match TRBD2. CDR1 SGHTA and CDR2 FQGNSA come from the germline V gene. Unmatched junction bases numbered 2, after V lost 6 bases and J lost 3 bases. The CDR3 has 13 residues. This chain's CDR3 is CASRAGIYNEQFF. The DNA for the CDR3 is TGTGCCAGCAGAGCGGGGATCTACAATGAGCAGTTCTTC.

V is TRBV6-5 and J is TRBJ1-4; TRBD1 agrees at 8 bases. The V gene's germline CDR1 is MNHEY and CDR2 SVGAGI. This CDR3 region has 14 residues. V was clipped by 6 bases and J by 5 bases; unmatched bases: 5. For the CDR3, the DNA is TGTGCCAGCAGGAGGACAGGGCAAAATGAAAAACTGTTTTTT. It yields the protein CASRRTGQNEKLFF.

V is TRBV11-2 and J is TRBJ1-2, with a tentative D call TRBD1 (6 bases). CDR1 is SGHAT and CDR2 is FQNNGV in the germline V gene. The CDR3 extends over 17 amino acids. The V end was cut by 0 bases, the J end by 5 bases, with 19 bases between. CDR3 residues: CASSLEVGATPHYGYTF. The CDR3 DNA sequence: TGTGCCAGCAGCTTAGAGGTGGGGGCGACCCCCCATTATGGCTACACCTTC.

This chain uses TRBV9 with TRBJ1-2; the D gene is possibly TRBD1 (6 bases). CDR1 and CDR2 from the germline V gene are SGDLS and YYNGEE. The CDR3 is 18 residues long. V lost 3 bases to trimming and J lost 4 bases, with 25 bases between them. Written as DNA, the CDR3 is TGTGCCAGCAGCGGGGTATATCAGGGGTACGCTTCGGGCTATGGCTACACCTTC. Translating it yields CASSGVYQGYASGYGYTF.

This clone was picked up many times. The rearrangement joins TRBV6-6 to TRBJ1-4; the match to TRBD1 covers 9 bases. Losses at the gene ends were 5 bases for V and 4 bases for J; bases not matched to a gene: 20. Germline V CDR1 and CDR2: MNHNY, SVGAGI (reference sequence). The CDR3 is made up of 20 amino acids. CDR3 sequence reads: CASSLPPGTGHGGGNEKLFF. The CDR3 DNA reads as TGTGCCAGCAGTCTACCCCCGGGGACAGGGCACGGGGGGGGTAATGAAAAACTGTTTTTT.